The clone carrying this T cell receptor (beta chain) was detected many times. Its antigen remains unidentified. Using a J-beta primer mix together with a sample-barcoded 5' primer, a second PCR was run for 7 to 11 cycles. Using its own MiXCR run on the 5' RACE reads, TCRdb lists one record per CDR3 protein. The sample has about 1,800,000 distinct CDR3 sequences; roughly 27% are singletons. The data stem from a study of blood T cells in healthy people across ages. Study-wide findings and caveats: Diversity of TCR beta correlated strongly with naive T cell percentage.

This TCR came from a woman in her twenties or thirties in good health. The specimen was blood.

This chain's CDR3 is CASSPTTRDYQETQYF. Written as DNA, the CDR3 is TGTGCCAGCAGCCCGACAACCCGGGACTACCAAGAGACCCAGTACTTC. V and J are TRBV11-2 and TRBJ2-5; perhaps TRBD2 as D (6 bases). Between the trimmed V and J ends, which lost 5 bases and 0 bases, there was a span of 16 bases. The CDR3 is made up of 16 amino acids. Per the germline V gene, CDR1 is SGHAT and CDR2 is FQNNGV.